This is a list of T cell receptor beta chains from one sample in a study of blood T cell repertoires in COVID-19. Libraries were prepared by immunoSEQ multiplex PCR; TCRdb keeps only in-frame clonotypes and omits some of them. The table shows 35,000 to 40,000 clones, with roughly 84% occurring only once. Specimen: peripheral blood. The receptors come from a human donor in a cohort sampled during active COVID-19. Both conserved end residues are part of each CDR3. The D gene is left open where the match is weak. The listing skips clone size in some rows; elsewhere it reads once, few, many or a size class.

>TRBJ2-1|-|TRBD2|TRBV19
CASRIAGVYNEQFF
TGTGCCAGTCGTATAGCGGGGGTTTACAATGAGCAGTTCTTC
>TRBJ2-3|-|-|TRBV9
CASSPGGLADTQYF
TGTGCCAGCAGCCCAGGAGGTTTGGCAGATACGCAGTATTTT
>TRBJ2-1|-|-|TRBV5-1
CASSLSAGSYNEQFF
TGCGCCAGCAGCTTGTCGGCAGGGTCCTACAATGAGCAGTTCTTC
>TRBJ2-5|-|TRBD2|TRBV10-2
CASSESRGVEETQYF
TGCGCCAGCAGTGAGTCGCGGGGGGTGGAAGAGACCCAGTACTTC
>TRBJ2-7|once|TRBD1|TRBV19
CASRKGQGASYEQYF
TGTGCCAGTAGAAAGGGACAGGGGGCCAGCTACGAGCAGTACTTC
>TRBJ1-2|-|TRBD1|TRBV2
CARWRVGQGSGYTF
TGTGCCAGGTGGCGGGTGGGACAGGGAAGTGGCTACACCTTC
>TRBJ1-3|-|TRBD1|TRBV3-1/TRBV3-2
CASSPTWTGRDTIYF
TGTGCCAGCAGCCCTACTTGGACAGGGAGGGACACCATATATTTT
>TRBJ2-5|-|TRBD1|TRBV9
CASSLGTGGQETQYF
TGTGCCAGCAGCCTCGGGACAGGGGGCCAAGAGACCCAGTACTTC
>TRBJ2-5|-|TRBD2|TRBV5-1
CASSPGLAGGKETQYF
TGCGCCAGCAGCCCGGGACTAGCGGGGGGTAAAGAGACCCAGTACTTC
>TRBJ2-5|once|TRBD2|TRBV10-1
CASRGWTSGSETQYF
TGCGCCAGCAGGGGGTGGACTAGCGGGTCGGAGACCCAGTACTTC
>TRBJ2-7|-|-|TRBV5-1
CASSLGAVLYEQYF
TGCGCCAGCAGCTTGGGGGCTGTCCTGTACGAGCAGTACTTC
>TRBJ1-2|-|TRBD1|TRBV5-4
CASSGDRVYGYTF
TGTGCCAGCAGCGGGGACAGGGTCTATGGCTACACCTTC
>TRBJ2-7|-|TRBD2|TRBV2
CASSLLGGAYEQYF
TGTGCCAGCAGCCTCCTCGGGGGGGCCTACGAGCAGTACTTC
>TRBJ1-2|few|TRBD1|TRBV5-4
CASSQPTTGEYGYTF
TGTGCCAGCAGCCAACCCACGACAGGGGAATATGGCTACACCTTC
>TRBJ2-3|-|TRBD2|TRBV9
CASSVLAGGSTQYF
TGTGCCAGCAGCGTACTAGCGGGGGGTTCGACGCAGTATTTT
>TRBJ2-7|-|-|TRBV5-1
CASSFGLASYEQYF
TGCGCCAGCAGCTTTGGCTTGGCCTCCTACGAGCAGTACTTC
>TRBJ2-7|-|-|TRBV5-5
CASSLAAVTYEQYF
TGTGCCAGCAGCTTGGCGGCGGTGACCTACGAGCAGTACTTC
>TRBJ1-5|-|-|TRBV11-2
CASSLMVGQPQHF
TGTGCCAGCAGCCTTATGGTGGGCCAGCCCCAGCATTTT
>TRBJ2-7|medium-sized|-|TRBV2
CASSEQGHEQYF
TGTGCCAGCAGTGAACAGGGCCACGAGCAGTACTTC
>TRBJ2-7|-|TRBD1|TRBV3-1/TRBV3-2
CASTSRDRGYEQYF
TGTGCCAGCACCTCTCGGGACAGGGGATACGAGCAGTACTTC
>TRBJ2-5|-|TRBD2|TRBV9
CASSVGSGGAVETQYF
TGTGCCAGCAGCGTAGGGTCCGGGGGGGCCGTAGAGACCCAGTACTTC
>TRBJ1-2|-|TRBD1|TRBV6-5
CASGLQGPNYGYTF
TGTGCCAGCGGCTTACAGGGGCCCAACTATGGCTACACCTTC
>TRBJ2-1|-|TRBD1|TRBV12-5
CASGLVPGQGFDEQFF
TGTGCTAGTGGTTTGGTCCCGGGACAGGGATTCGATGAGCAGTTCTTC
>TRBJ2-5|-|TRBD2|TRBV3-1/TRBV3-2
CASTQGLVWETQYF
TGTGCCAGCACCCAAGGACTAGTGTGGGAGACCCAGTACTTC
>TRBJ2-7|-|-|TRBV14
CASSQVIPGAYEQYF
TGTGCCAGCAGCCAAGTTATACCAGGGGCTTACGAGCAGTACTTC
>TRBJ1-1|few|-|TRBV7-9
CASSSPSQGNTEAFF
TGTGCCAGCAGCTCTCCGTCCCAGGGGAACACTGAAGCTTTCTTT
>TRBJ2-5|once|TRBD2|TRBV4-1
CASSQDTGGRETQYF
TGCGCCAGCAGCCAAGATACCGGGGGGAGGGAGACCCAGTACTTC
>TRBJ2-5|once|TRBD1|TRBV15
CATSRDRGQGETQYF
TGTGCCACCAGCCGGGACAGGGGGCAGGGAGAGACCCAGTACTTC
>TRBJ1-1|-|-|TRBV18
CASSRTSRENTEAFF
TGTGCCAGCTCGCGAACTTCTCGGGAGAACACTGAAGCTTTCTTT
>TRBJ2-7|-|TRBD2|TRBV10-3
CAISWGTSLNEQYF
TGTGCCATCAGCTGGGGGACTAGCCTCAACGAGCAGTACTTC
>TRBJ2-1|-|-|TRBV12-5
CASGLHNEQFF
TGTGCTAGTGGTCTCCACAATGAGCAGTTCTTC
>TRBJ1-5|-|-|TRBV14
CASSQENRRGQPQHF
TGTGCCAGCAGCCAAGAAAATCGTCGGGGTCAGCCCCAGCATTTT
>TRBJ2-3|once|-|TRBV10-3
CAITGETDTQYF
TGTGCCATCACAGGGGAAACAGATACGCAGTATTTT
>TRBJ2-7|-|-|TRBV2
CASRIDRQKSYEQYF
TGTGCCAGCAGGATAGACAGGCAAAAATCCTACGAGCAGTACTTC
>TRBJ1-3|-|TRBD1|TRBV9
CASSEGDRRRNTIYF
TGTGCCAGCAGTGAAGGGGACAGAAGAAGAAACACCATATATTTT
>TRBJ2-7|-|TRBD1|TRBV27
CASSRRGQGAPEQYF
TGTGCCAGCAGTCGCCGAGGACAGGGGGCACCCGAGCAGTACTTC
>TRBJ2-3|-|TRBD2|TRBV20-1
CSASSSGGAGRQYTQYF
TGCAGTGCTAGTTCCAGCGGGGGGGCCGGAAGACAATATACGCAGTATTTT
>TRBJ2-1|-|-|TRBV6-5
CASSTRLVNEQFF
TGTGCCAGCAGTACCAGACTAGTGAATGAGCAGTTCTTC
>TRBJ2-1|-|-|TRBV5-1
CASSGLGGTGNEQFF
TGCGCCAGCAGCGGCCTTGGGGGGACGGGCAATGAGCAGTTCTTC
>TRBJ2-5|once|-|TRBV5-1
CASSFREETQYF
TGCGCCAGCAGCTTTAGAGAAGAGACCCAGTACTTC
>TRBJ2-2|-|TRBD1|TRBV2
CASSEGQGNTGELFF
TGTGCCAGCAGTGAGGGACAGGGTAACACCGGGGAGCTGTTTTTT
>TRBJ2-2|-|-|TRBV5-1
CASSLSGTQNTGELFF
TGCGCCAGCAGCCTCAGCGGGACACAGAACACCGGGGAGCTGTTTTTT
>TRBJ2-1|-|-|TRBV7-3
CASSPVGANEQFF
TGTGCCAGCAGCCCGGTAGGAGCCAATGAGCAGTTCTTC
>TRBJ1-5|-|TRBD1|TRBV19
CASRGTGGGQPQHF
TGTGCCAGTAGAGGTACAGGGGGCGGTCAGCCCCAGCATTTT
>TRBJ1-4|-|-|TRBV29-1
CSVEGGGEKLFF
TGCAGCGTTGAAGGGGGGGGCGAAAAACTGTTTTTT
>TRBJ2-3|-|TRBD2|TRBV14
CASSQVGTSGGDTQYF
TGTGCCAGCAGCCAAGTTGGGACTAGCGGGGGTGATACGCAGTATTTT
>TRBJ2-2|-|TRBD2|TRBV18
CASSLIASGGSGELFF
TGTGCCAGCTCACTGATCGCTAGCGGTGGGTCCGGGGAGCTGTTTTTT
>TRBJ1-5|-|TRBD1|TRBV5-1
CASSLARQGAYQPQHF
TGCGCCAGCAGCTTGGCCCGACAGGGGGCCTATCAGCCCCAGCATTTT
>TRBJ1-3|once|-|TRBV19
CASSSLRSGTGNTIYF
TGTGCCAGTAGTTCGCTCCGGTCGGGTACAGGAAACACCATATATTTT
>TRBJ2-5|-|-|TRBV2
CASTKGVTLSGWYF
TGTGCCAGCACCAAAGGGGTAACCCTGTCGGGCTGGTACTTC
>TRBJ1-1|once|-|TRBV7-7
CASSEAENTEAFF
TGTGCCAGCTCAGAGGCAGAGAACACTGAAGCTTTCTTT
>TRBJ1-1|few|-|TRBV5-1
CASSSDKNTEAFF
TGCGCCAGCAGCTCGGACAAGAACACTGAAGCTTTCTTT